A single sample gave rise to the 15 T cell receptor beta chains below, sequenced in a study of beta chain features in type 1 diabetes (dated by TCRdb to the late 2010s). Results and caveats for the whole study, not just this receptor: In all four CD4+ subsets, TCRB CDR3 length was moderately but significantly shorter in type 1 diabetes patients.

The library was built by means of the immunoSEQ multiplex PCR assay. The entire amount of isolated RNA was reverse transcribed using the High Capacity cDNA Reverse Transcription Kit, so the sequenced TCRB transcripts were expressed ones. Held by TCRdb, this immuneACCESS table contains in-frame sequences only and omits some clones. Under half of the omission traces to an unresolved V gene where checked; the cause of the rest is unknown. The sample records 200,000 to 300,000 clones, approximately 15% of which are singletons. The ten largest clones add up to 0.015% to 0.02% of the sample. Antigens for these TCRs are unknown. Material for sequencing was naive CD4+ T cells from blood. The cell subset or site tag for this specimen amounts to: true naive CD4+ T cells. Receptors were obtained from a man aged 25 to 40 with type 1 diabetes.

This clone appeared a few times. V usage is TRBV29-1 and J usage is TRBJ1-1; TRBD1 is a possible D gene (5 bases). V was pared by 2 bases and J by 7 bases, with 17 bases between. This CDR3 spans 14 amino acids. Germline V CDR1 and CDR2: SQVTM, ANQGSEA. The CDR3 spells CSVERAQGGREAFF. CDR3 in DNA: TGCAGCGTTGAACGGGCGCAGGGAGGGCGTGAAGCTTTCTTT.

This clone was picked up a small number of times. This chain links TRBV29-1 with TRBJ1-2; maybe TRBD1 (6 bases). Trimming shortened V by 5 bases and J by 1 base, and 17 bases separated the two germline ends. Germline lookup yields CDR1 SQVTM and CDR2 ANQGSEA. The CDR3 is 15 residues long. The CDR3 is CSVLSPGQSNYGYTF. CDR3 in DNA: TGCAGCGTTCTTTCCCCGGGACAAAGTAACTATGGCTACACCTTC.

This chain joins TRBV5-1 and TRBJ2-1; 9 bases are a match to TRBD1. CDR1 SGHRS and CDR2 YFSETQ come from the germline V gene. Trimming at V came to 4 bases and at J to 2 bases, leaving 4 bases not matched to a gene. This CDR3 spans 15 amino acids. In nucleotides, the CDR3 is TGCGCCAGCAGCAACGGACAGGGGACCTACAATGAGCAGTTCTTC. Protein product: CASSNGQGTYNEQFF.

Only one count was recorded for this clone. The genes are TRBV18 and TRBJ2-1; no firm D call. The ends were cut back, 0 bases at V and 0 bases at J, with 6 bases in the middle. CDR1 KGHSH and CDR2 LQKENI come from the germline V gene. CDR3 length equals 15 residues. The CDR3 DNA follows: TGTGCCAGCTCACCACCGCCGGGCTCCTACAATGAGCAGTTCTTC. Protein sequence: CASSPPPGSYNEQFF.

The rearrangement links TRBV7-2 to TRBJ2-3; D remains unclear. The CDR3 spans 14 residues. Trimming took 5 bases from V and 4 from J, leaving 13 bases between them. Germline CDR1 is SGHTA and CDR2 is FQGNSA. The CDR3 DNA sequence: TGTGCCAGCAGCCCCCGGAGTGATGCAGATACGCAGTATTTT. Encoded protein: CASSPRSDADTQYF.

The chain joins TRBV5-4 to TRBJ2-1; 9 positions match TRBD2. The CDR3 spans 16 residues. Germline V gives CDR1 SGHNT, CDR2 YYREEE (reference sequence). V lost 1 base, J lost 7 bases, and 9 bases stayed unmatched. The CDR3: CASSLPRPGLANEQFF. The CDR3 DNA reads TGTGCCAGCAGCTTGCCTCGACCGGGACTAGCTAATGAGCAGTTCTTC. The full variable domain, its missing parts supplied by reference TRBV5-4 and TRBJ2-1, is ETGVTQSPTHLIKTRGQQVTLRCSSQSGHNTVSWYQQALGQGPQFIFQYYREEENGRGNFPPRFSGLQFPNYSSELNVNALELDDSALYLCASSLPRPGLANEQFFGPGTRLTVL.

This chain links TRBV10-3 with TRBJ1-5, with 8 bases that match TRBD1. Germline CDR1 and CDR2: ENHRY and SYGVKD. This CDR3 region has 15 residues. Unmatched junction bases numbered 2, after V lost 0 bases and J lost 4 bases. CDR3 in DNA: TGTGCCATCAGTGAGTCGGACAGGGATAATCAGCCCCAGCATTTT. Its protein product is CAISESDRDNQPQHF.

V and J are TRBV5-4 and TRBJ2-1, with TRBD2 as a possible D gene (5 bases). Germline V gene lookup returns CDR1 SGHNT and CDR2 YYREEE (reference sequence). This CDR3 is built from 13 residues. Trimming stripped 1 base from V and 7 bases from J, with 9 bases between. The chain's CDR3 is CASSLTSLNEQFF. In nucleotides, the CDR3 is TGTGCCAGCAGCTTGACTAGTCTAAATGAGCAGTTCTTC.

This clone has only a few counts. V is TRBV19 and J is TRBJ1-5, with D possibly TRBD1 on 5 matching bases. Trimming took off 3 bases at V and 9 bases at J, with 12 bases between the two ends. From germline, CDR1 is LNHDA and CDR2 SQIVND (reference sequence). CDR3 length: 13 residues. The CDR3 bases are TGTGCCAGTAGTATCACCAGCCAGGGGCCCCAGCATTTT. Its translation is CASSITSQGPQHF. Variable domain in full (rest from reference TRBV19 and TRBJ1-5): DGGITQSPKYLFRKEGQNVTLSCEQNLNHDAMYWYRQDPGQGLRLIYYSQIVNDFQKGDIAEGYSVSREKKESFPLTVTSAQKNPTAFYLCASSITSQGPQHFGDGTRLSIL.

This sequence joins TRBV11-2 and TRBJ2-3, with 8 nucleotides matching TRBD1. The germline gives CDR1 SGHAT, CDR2 FQNNGV. This CDR3 has 15 residues. J was trimmed by 0 bases and V by 4 bases; bases with no gene match: 3. This CDR3 is CASSSTGASTDTQYF. The CDR3 DNA follows: TGTGCCAGCAGCTCGACAGGGGCCAGCACAGATACGCAGTATTTT.

This clone occurred a few times. V usage is TRBV5-1 and J usage is TRBJ2-7, with 13 bases that match TRBD2. Germline CDR1 and CDR2: SGHRS and YFSETQ. This CDR3 is 16 amino acids long. The junction had 13 bases not matched to a gene; V was cut back by 4 bases and J by 9 bases. In nucleotides, the CDR3 is TGCGCCAGCAGCCTGGAGACTAGCGGGAGGCACCCGGGGCAGTACTTC. This codes for CASSLETSGRHPGQYF.

The chain links TRBV21-1 to TRBJ1-1; the table assigns TRBD1, which was not confirmed against the DNA. TRBV21-1 corresponds to a pseudogene. The CDR3 runs 14 residues. The CDR3 coding sequence is TGTGCCATAAAGACAGCCTACATGAACACTGAAGCTTTCTTT. This translates into CAIKTAYMNTEAFF.

This clone has just a few counts. The chain joins TRBV7-9 to TRBJ2-7; TRBD2 agrees at 8 bases. The CDR3 totals 15 residues. Trimming removed 2 bases from V and 2 bases from J; junction bases left unmatched: 5. Germline V lookup: CDR1 SEHNR, CDR2 FQNEAQ (reference sequence). The chain's CDR3 is CASSLSSGSAYEQYF. The CDR3, as DNA: TGTGCCAGCAGCTTATCCAGCGGGAGTGCCTACGAGCAGTACTTC.

In this sample, this clone turned up a few times. The chain joins TRBV11-3 to TRBJ2-1, with TRBD2 matching 11 bases. Trimming removed 7 bases from V and 15 bases from J; junction bases left unmatched: 11. The length of the CDR3 is 13 residues. Germline CDR1 and CDR2: SGHNT and YENEEA. CDR3 amino acids: CASMELAGGPAFF. The CDR3 nucleotides are TGTGCCAGCATGGAATTAGCGGGGGGGCCAGCGTTCTTC.

The chain uses TRBV5-1 and TRBJ2-7, with D possibly matching TRBD2 (5 bases). CDR3 length: 13 amino acids. CDR1 and CDR2 from the germline V gene are SGHRS and YFSETQ. V was cut by 4 bases and J by 2 bases, with 10 bases left in between. The CDR3 sequence: CASSRAEPYEQYF. The DNA of the CDR3 is TGCGCCAGCAGCAGAGCGGAACCCTACGAGCAGTACTTC.